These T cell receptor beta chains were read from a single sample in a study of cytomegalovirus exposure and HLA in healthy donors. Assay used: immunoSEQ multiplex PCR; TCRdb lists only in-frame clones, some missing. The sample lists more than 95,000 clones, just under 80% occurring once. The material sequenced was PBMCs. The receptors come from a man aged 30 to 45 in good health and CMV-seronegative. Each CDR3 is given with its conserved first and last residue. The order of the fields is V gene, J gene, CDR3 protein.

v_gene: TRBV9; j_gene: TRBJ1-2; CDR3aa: CASSPNEGRNYGYTF
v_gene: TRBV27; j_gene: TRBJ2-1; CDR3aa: CASLGLAGNNEQFF
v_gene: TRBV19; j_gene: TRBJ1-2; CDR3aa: CASSMDRGNYGYTF
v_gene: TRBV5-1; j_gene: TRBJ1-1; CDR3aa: CASISETEAFF
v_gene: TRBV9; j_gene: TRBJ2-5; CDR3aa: CASSVTGGIQETQYF
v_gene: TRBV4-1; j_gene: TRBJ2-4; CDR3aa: CASSQVLRVGQNIQYF
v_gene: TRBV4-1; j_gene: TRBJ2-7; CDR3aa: CASSQDGLSIQLYF
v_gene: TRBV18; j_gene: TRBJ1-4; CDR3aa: CASSLTGEKLFF
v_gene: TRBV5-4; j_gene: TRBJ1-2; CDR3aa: CASSPAGTEANYGYTF
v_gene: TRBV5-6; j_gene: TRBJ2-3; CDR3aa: CASTREQGVWYF
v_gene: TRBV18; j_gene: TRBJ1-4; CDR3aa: CASSPDGTGGEKLFF
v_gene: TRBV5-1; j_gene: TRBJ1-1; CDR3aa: CASSLGQRNTEAFF
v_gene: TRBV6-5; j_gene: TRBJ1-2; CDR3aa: CASSNTDRDYGYTF
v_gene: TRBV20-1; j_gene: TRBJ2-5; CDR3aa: CSARDSRTQYF
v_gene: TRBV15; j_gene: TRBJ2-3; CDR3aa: CATSRRGSTDTQYF
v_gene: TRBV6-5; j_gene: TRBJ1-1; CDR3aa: CASSSGGAVEAFF
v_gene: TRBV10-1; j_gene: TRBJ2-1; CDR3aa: CASSEWTSVTYNEQFF
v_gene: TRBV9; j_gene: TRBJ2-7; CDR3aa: CASSVETGESYEQYF
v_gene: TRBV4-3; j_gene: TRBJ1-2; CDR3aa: CASSQGRGPFYGYTF
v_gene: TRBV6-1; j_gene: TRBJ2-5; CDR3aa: CASSTGGQETQYF
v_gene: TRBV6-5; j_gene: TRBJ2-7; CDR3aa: CASRDTTGAHEQYF
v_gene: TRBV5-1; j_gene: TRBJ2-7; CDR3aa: CASSRTGYEQYF
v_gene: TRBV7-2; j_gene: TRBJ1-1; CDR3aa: CASRSGHISNTEAFF
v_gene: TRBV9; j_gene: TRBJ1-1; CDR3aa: CASSVAGGLVNTEAFF
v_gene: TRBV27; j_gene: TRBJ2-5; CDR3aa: CASSYQETQYF
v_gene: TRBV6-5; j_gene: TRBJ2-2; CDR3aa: CASRLDRRYTGELFF
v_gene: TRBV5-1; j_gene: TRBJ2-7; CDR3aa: CASSLAGMQKTFEQYF
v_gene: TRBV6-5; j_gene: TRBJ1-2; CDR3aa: CASSYSGQGANYGYTF
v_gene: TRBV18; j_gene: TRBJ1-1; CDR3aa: CASGQGAGTEAFF
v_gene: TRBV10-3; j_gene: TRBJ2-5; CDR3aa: CAISESGTGVVETQYF
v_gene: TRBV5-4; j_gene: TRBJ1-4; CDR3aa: CASSGQGNKLFF
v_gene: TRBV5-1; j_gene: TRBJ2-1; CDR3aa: CASSLSGLADSYNEQFF
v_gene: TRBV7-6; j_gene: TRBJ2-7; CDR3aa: CASSITGYQYF
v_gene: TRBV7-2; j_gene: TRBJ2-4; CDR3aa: CASSLDPGLAKNIQYF
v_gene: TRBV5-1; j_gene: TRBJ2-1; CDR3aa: CASSKTSGGAGYNEQFF
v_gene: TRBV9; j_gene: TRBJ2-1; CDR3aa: CASSVAGLPGNEQFF
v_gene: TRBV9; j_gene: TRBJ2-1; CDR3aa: CASSVALQGITYNEQFF
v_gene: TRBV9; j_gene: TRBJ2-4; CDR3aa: CASSGGQGAKNIQYF
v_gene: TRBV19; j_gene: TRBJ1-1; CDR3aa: CASSIGTGGTSTEAFF
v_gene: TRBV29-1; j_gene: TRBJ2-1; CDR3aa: CSVVAGVNEQFF
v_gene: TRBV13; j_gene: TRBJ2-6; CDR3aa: CASSLGLRSSGANVLTF
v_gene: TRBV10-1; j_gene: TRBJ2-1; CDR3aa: CASSDPSGTDNEQFF
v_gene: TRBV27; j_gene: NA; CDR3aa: CASSLAVREPDYEQYF
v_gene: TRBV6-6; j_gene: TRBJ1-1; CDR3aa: CASSYSGTVEAFF
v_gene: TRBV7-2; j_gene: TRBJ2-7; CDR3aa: CASSRTGQATYEQYF
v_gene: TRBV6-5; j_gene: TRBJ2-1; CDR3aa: CASSTDRRGDEQFF
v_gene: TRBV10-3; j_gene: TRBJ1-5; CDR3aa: CAISKGGTGDNQPQHF
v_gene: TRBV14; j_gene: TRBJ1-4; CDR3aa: CASSARLGEKLFF
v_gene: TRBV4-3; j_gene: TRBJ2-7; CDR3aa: CASSNSNSYEQYF
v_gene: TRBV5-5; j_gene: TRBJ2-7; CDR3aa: CASSDPGTEIYEQYF
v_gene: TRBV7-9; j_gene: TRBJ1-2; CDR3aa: CASSSAGLSYGYTF
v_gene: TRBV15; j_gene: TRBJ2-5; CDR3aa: CATSKAGAQETQYF
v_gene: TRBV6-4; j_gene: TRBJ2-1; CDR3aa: CASSARSLDNEQFF
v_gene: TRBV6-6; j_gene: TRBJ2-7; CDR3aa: CASSYSDRGIYEQYF
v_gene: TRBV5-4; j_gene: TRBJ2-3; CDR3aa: CASSTGTGDTDTQYF
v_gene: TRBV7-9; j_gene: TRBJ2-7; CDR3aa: CASMGQGTYAEQYF
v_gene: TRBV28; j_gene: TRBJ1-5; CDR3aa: CASSSDRVRNQPQHF
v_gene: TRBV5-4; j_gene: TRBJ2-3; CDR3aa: CASSMHGGAADTQYF
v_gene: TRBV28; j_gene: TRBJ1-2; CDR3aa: CASSLQTGYYGYTF